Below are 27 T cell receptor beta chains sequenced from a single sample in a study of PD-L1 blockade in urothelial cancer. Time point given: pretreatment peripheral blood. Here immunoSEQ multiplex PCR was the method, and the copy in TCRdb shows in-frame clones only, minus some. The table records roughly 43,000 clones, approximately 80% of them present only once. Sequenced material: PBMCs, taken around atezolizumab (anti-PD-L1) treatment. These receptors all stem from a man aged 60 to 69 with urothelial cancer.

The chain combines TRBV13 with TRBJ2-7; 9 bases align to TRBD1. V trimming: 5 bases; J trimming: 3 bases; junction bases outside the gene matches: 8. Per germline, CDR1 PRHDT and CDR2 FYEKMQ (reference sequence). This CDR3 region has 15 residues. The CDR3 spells CASSAARQGDYEQYF. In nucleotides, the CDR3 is TGTGCCAGCAGCGCAGCTCGACAGGGGGACTACGAGCAGTACTTC.

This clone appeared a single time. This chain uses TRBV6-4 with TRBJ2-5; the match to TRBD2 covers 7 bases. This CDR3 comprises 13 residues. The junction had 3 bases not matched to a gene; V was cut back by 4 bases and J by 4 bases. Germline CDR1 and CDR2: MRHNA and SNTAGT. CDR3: CASSGAGVETQYF. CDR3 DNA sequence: TGTGCCAGCAGTGGGGCGGGGGTAGAGACCCAGTACTTC.

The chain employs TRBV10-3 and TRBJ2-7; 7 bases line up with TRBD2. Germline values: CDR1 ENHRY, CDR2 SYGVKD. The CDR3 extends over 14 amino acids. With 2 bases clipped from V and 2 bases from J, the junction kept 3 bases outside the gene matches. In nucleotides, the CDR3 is TGTGCCATCAGTGAGATGGGACTACCCTACGAGCAGTACTTC. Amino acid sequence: CAISEMGLPYEQYF.

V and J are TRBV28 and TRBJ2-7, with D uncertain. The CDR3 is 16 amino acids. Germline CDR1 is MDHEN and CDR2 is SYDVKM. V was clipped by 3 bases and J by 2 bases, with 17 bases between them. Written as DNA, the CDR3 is TGTGCCAGCAGTTTGGGCGCAGGCCCCAAGACCTACGAGCAGTACTTC. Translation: CASSLGAGPKTYEQYF.

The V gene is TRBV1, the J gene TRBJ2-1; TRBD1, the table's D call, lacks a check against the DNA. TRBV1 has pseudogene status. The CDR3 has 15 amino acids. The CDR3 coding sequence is TGCACCAGCAGCCCCAGGGGGTCGGATGGGAATGAGCAGTTCTTC. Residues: CTSSPRGSDGNEQFF.

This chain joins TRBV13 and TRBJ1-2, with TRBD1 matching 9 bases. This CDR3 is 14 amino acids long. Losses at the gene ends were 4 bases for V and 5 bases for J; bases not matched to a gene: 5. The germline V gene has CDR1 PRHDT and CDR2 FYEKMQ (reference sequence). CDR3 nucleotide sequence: TGTGCCAGCAGCTCCACGGACAGGGGATATGGCTACACCTTC. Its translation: CASSSTDRGYGYTF.

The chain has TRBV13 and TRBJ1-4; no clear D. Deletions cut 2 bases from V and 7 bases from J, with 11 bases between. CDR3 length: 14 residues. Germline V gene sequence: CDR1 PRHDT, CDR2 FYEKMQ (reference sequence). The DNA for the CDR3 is TGTGCCAGCAGCTTATTGGCCGAGGGTGAAAAACTGTTTTTT. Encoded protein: CASSLLAEGEKLFF.

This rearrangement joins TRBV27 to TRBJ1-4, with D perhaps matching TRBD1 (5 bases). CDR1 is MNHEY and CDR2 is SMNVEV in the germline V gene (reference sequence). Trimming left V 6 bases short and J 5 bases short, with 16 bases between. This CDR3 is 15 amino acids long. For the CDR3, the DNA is TGTGCCAGCAGCCCCGCAGGGCGAAGCAATGAAAAACTGTTTTTT. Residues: CASSPAGRSNEKLFF.

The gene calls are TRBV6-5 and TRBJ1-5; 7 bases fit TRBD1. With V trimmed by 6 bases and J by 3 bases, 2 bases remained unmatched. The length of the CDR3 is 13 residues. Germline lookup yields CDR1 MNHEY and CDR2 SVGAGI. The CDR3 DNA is TGTGCCAGCAGCGGGACAGTCAATCAGCCCCAGCATTTT. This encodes CASSGTVNQPQHF.

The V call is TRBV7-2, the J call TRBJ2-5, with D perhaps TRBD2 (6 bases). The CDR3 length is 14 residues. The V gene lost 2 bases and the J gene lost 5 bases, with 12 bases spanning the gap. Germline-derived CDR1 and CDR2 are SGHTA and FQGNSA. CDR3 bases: TGTGCCAGCAGCTTAAAAGTGGGGAGGGAGACCCAGTACTTC. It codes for CASSLKVGRETQYF.

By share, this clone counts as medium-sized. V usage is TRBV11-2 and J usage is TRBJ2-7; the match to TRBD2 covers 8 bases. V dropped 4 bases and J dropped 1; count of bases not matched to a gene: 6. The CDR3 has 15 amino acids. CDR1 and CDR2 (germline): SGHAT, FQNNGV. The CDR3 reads CASSSASGPSYEQYF. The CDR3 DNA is TGTGCCAGCAGCTCGGCTAGCGGGCCATCCTACGAGCAGTACTTC.

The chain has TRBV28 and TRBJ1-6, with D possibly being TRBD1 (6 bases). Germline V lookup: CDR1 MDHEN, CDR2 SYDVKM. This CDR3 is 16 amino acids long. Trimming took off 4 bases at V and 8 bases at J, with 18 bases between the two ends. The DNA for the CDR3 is TGTGCCAGCAGTTCGGATATCAGGGGTTGGGATTCACCCCTCCACTTT. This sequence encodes CASSSDIRGWDSPLHF. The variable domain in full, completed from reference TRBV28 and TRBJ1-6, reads DVKVTQSSRYLVKRTGEKVFLECVQDMDHENMFWYRQDPGLGLRLIYFSYDVKMKEKGDIPEGYSVSREKKERFSLILESASTNQTSMYLCASSSDIRGWDSPLHFGNGTRLTVT.

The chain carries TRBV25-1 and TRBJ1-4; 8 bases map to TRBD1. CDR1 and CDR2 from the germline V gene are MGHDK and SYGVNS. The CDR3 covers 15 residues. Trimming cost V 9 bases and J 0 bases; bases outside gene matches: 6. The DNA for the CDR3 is TGTGCCAGTAAATCGACAGGGGCAACTAATGAAAAACTGTTTTTT. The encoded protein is CASKSTGATNEKLFF.

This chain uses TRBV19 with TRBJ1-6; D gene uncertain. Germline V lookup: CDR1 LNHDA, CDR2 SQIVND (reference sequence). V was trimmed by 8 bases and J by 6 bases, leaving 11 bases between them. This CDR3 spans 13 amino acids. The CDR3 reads CASSEQPNSPLHF. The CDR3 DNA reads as TGTGCCAGTTCAGAACAACCTAATTCACCCCTCCACTTT.

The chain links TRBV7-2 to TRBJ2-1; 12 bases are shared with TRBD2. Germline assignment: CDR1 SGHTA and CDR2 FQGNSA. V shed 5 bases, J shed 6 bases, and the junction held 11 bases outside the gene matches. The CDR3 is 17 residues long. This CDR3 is CASSPPRLAGDRNEQFF. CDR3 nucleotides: TGTGCCAGCAGCCCACCCAGACTAGCGGGAGATCGCAATGAGCAGTTCTTC.

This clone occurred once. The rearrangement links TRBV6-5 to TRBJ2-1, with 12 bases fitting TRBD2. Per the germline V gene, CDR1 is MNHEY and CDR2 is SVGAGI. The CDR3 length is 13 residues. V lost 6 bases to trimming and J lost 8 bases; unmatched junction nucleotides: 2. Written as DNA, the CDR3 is TGTGCCAGCAGGACTAGCGGGAGTGATGAGCAGTTCTTC. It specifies CASRTSGSDEQFF.

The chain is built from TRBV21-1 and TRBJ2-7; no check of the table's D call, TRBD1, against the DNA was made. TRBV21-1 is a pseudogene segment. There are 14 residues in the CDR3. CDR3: CASSARDRSYEQYF. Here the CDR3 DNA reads TGTGCCAGCAGCGCCCGGGACAGGTCCTACGAGCAGTACTTC.

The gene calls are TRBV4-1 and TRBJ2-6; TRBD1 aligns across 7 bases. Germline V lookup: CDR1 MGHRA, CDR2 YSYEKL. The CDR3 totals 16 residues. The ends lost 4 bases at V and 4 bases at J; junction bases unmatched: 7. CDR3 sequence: CASSPQGTKGANVLTF. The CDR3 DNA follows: TGCGCCAGCAGCCCACAGGGGACGAAGGGGGCCAACGTCCTGACTTTC.

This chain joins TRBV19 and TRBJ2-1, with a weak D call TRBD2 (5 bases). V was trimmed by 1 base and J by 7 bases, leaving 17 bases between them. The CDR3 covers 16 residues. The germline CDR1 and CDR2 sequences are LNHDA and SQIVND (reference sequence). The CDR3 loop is CASSIVSAGPGNEQFF. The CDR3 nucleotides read TGTGCCAGTAGTATAGTATCGGCGGGCCCGGGGAATGAGCAGTTCTTC.

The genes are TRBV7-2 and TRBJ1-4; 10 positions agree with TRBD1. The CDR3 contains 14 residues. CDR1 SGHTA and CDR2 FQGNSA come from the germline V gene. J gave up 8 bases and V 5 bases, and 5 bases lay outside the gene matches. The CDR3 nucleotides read TGTGCCAGCAGCCTGACAGGGGGCGACGAAAAACTGTTTTTT. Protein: CASSLTGGDEKLFF.

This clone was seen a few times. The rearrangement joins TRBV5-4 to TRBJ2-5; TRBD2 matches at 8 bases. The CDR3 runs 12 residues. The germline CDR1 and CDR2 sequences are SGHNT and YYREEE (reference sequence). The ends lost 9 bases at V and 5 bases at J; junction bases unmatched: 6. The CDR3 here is CANDSGVETQYF. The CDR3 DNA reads TGTGCCAATGATAGCGGGGTCGAGACCCAGTACTTC.

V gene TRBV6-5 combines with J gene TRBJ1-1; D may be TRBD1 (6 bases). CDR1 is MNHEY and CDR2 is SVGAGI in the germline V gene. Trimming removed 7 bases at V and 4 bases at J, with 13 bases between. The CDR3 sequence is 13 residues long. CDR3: CASMGRGGTEAFF. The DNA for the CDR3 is TGTGCCAGCATGGGGCGAGGGGGCACTGAAGCTTTCTTT.

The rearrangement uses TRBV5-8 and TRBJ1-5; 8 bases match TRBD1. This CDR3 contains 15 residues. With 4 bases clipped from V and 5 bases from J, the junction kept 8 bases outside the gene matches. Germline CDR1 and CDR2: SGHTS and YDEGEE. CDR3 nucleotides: TGTGCCAGCAGCCCCCCGGACAGGGAGGATCAGCCCCAGCATTTT. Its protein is CASSPPDREDQPQHF.

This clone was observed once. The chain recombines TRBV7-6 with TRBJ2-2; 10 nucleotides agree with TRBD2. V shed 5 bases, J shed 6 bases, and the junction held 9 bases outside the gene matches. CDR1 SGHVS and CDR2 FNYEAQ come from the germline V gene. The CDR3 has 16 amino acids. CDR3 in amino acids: CASSLSIAGGAGELFF. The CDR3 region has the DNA TGTGCCAGCAGCCTCAGCATAGCGGGAGGCGCCGGGGAGCTGTTTTTT.

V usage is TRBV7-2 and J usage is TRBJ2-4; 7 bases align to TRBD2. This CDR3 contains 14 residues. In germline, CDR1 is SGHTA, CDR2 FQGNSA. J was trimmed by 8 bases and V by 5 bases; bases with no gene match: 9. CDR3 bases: TGTGCCAGCAGCCGCAGGCGGGGGACGGACATTCAGTACTTC. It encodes CASSRRRGTDIQYF.

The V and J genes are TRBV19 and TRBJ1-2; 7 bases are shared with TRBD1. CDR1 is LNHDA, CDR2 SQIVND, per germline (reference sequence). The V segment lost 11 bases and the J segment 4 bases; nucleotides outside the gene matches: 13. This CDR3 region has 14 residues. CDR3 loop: CAGTTRDSVYGYTF. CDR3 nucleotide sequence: TGTGCCGGCACGACCCGGGACAGCGTCTATGGCTACACCTTC.

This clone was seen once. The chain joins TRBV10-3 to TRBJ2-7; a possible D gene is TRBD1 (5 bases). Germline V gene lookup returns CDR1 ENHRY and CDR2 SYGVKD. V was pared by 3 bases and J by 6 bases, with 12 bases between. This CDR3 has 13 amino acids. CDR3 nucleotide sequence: TGTGCCATCAGTGATAATAGAAGGGGCGAGCAGTACTTC. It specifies CAISDNRRGEQYF.